Reported below is one TCR beta chain. This specimen belongs to a study of blood T cell repertoires in COVID-19. Study as a whole: Collection of acute and convalescent COVID-19 samples took place in the United States, Italy and Spain.

The length of the CDR3 is 14 residues. Trimming took 6 bases from V and 7 from J, leaving 15 bases between them. Germline V gene data show CDR1 as MDHEN and CDR2 as SYDVKM. Original data processing: Estimation of nucleated cell counts relied on the amplification of reference gene primers. The method was immunoSEQ multiplex PCR; TCRdb's version includes in-frame clones alone and lacks a portion of them. The DNA gave D and trimming, while V, J and clone size come from that table. The repertoire holds around 140,000 clones, with roughly 69% as singletons. This clonotype originated in a woman aged 70-85 years with acute or convalescent COVID-19. Sample: peripheral blood. This chain joins TRBV28 and TRBJ1-4; unclear D gene. The CDR3 is CASSPTRAGEKLFF. As DNA, the CDR3 is TGTGCCAGCAGCCCCACGCGGGCGGGTGAAAAACTGTTTTTT.